A single sample gave rise to the 12 T cell receptor beta chains below, sequenced in a study of T cells in Graves' hyperthyroidism and ophthalmopathy. TCR beta CDR3 sequences were amplified from RNA transcripts. First-round RT-PCR with HTBI primers amplified the TCR CDR3 region. TCRdb passed the multiplex PCR reads through MiXCR, listing each CDR3 protein once. The sample holds roughly 580,000 distinct CDR3 sequences, roughly 50% seen once. The sequenced sample consisted of peripheral blood or thyroid tissue (not recorded which). The receptors come from a woman younger than 30 with Graves' hyperthyroidism.

Note on this clonotype: The CDR3 end shows no conserved phenylalanine or tryptophan, and so a read error is likely. The DNA is left out, because the CDR3 cannot be placed on it with certainty; the CDR3 is given as TCRdb lists it. The chain recombines TRBV2 with TRBJ2-5; TRBD2, the D gene given by the table, was not confirmed from the DNA. Germline V gene data show CDR1 as SNHLY and CDR2 as FYNNEI. Including both end residues, the CDR3 is 19 amino acids long. CDR3 protein: CASSQGLAGQGNDGYTFGS.

This clonotype was found a few times. V usage is TRBV15 and J usage is TRBJ2-7; TRBD1 is a possible D gene (5 bases). Deletions cut 6 bases from V and 0 bases from J, with 15 bases between. The CDR3 covers 15 residues. Germline V gene sequence: CDR1 LNHNV, CDR2 YYDKDF (reference sequence). The CDR3 DNA follows: TGTGCCACCAGTAAGGGGTCAGCGAGCTCCTACGAGCAGTACTTC. Residues: CATSKGSASSYEQYF. The full variable domain, with the rest looked up from reference TRBV15 and TRBJ2-7, is DAMVIQNPRYQVTQFGKPVTLSCSQTLNHNVMYWYQQKSSQAPKLLFHYYDKDFNNEADTPDNFQSRRPNTSFCFLDIRSPGLGDTAMYLCATSKGSASSYEQYFGPGTRLTVT.

This chain connects TRBV20-1 to TRBJ2-7, with D possibly being TRBD2 (6 bases). The length of the CDR3 is 13 residues. From germline, CDR1 is DFQATT and CDR2 SNEGSKA (reference sequence). Trimming removed 0 bases at V and 4 bases at J, with 10 bases between. CDR3: CSAREEGSYEQYF. CDR3 DNA sequence: TGCAGTGCTAGAGAGGAGGGTAGTTACGAGCAGTACTTC.

This clonotype was counted many times. The chain recombines TRBV10-3 with TRBJ2-7; no reliable D call. The CDR3 covers 11 residues. Trimming stripped 6 bases from V and 5 bases from J, with 8 bases between. Looked up from germline, CDR1 is ENHRY and CDR2 is SYGVKD. CDR3 residues: CAIRQADEQYF. The CDR3 nucleotides are TGTGCCATCAGGCAAGCTGACGAGCAGTACTTC.

V gene TRBV7-9 combines with J gene TRBJ2-7; D unresolved. CDR1 is SEHNR and CDR2 is FQNEAQ in the germline V gene (reference sequence). This CDR3 region has 15 residues. The V gene lost 5 bases and the J gene lost 1 base, with 15 bases spanning the gap. CDR3 protein: CASSRTAEGSYEQYF. CDR3 DNA: TGTGCCAGCAGCCGGACGGCCGAAGGATCCTACGAGCAGTACTTC. Together with reference TRBV7-9 and TRBJ2-7, the CDR3 gives the full variable domain: DTGVSQNPRHKITKRGQNVTFRCDPISEHNRLYWYRQTLGQGPEFLTYFQNEAQLEKSRLLSDRFSAERPKGSFSTLEIQRTEQGDSAMYLCASSRTAEGSYEQYFGPGTRLTVT.

This chain connects TRBV4-2 to TRBJ1-1; D remains ambiguous. The CDR3 length is 10 residues. The germline gives CDR1 LGHNA, CDR2 YNFKEQ. Trimming removed 1 base at V and 11 bases at J, with 5 bases between. Here the CDR3 DNA reads TGTGCCAGCAGCCAAGGCGCGGCTTTCTTT. Encoded protein: CASSQGAAFF.

The rearrangement links TRBV11-2 to TRBJ2-2; tentative D call: TRBD1 (6 bases). Deletions cut 5 bases from V and 3 bases from J, with 13 bases between. This CDR3 has 15 amino acids. The germline V gene encodes CDR1 SGHAT and CDR2 FQNNGV. This CDR3 is CASSRVYRDTGELFF. The CDR3 DNA follows: TGTGCCAGCAGCCGAGTCTACAGGGACACCGGGGAGCTGTTTTTT. The variable domain in full, completed from reference TRBV11-2 and TRBJ2-2, reads EAGVAQSPRYKIIEKRQSVAFWCNPISGHATLYWYQQILGQGPKLLIQFQNNGVVDDSQLPKDRFSAERLKGVDSTLKIQPAKLEDSAVYLCASSRVYRDTGELFFGEGSRLTVL.

This clonotype was recorded many times. The J gene is TRBJ2-5, the V gene TRBV5-1; D ambiguous. Trimming stripped 2 bases from V and 5 bases from J, with 7 bases between. The CDR3 consists of 12 residues. Germline loops: CDR1 SGHRS, CDR2 YFSETQ. CDR3: CASSFGWETQYF. The DNA of the CDR3 is TGCGCCAGCAGCTTCGGATGGGAGACCCAGTACTTC.

This clonotype has only a few counts. The chain joins TRBV11-3 to TRBJ2-5, with D uncertain. The CDR3 sequence is 14 residues long. Germline CDR1 and CDR2: SGHNT and YENEEA. V was shortened by 2 bases and J by 1 base, with 8 bases between the two germline ends. In nucleotides, the CDR3 is TGTGCCAGCAGCTTAATAGTCAGCCAAGAGACCCAGTACTTC. Translation: CASSLIVSQETQYF.

The chain is built from TRBV19 and TRBJ1-4, with TRBD1 identical over 7 bases. V was pared by 3 bases and J by 8 bases, with 6 bases of the junction left unmatched. CDR1 LNHDA and CDR2 SQIVND come from the germline V gene (reference sequence). The CDR3 runs 14 residues. The CDR3, as DNA: TGTGCCAGTAGTATTACAGGGGTCTCGGAAAAACTGTTTTTT. Protein sequence: CASSITGVSEKLFF.

This clonotype was seen a handful of times. The chain joins TRBV25-1 to TRBJ1-2; D uncertain. Per the germline V gene, CDR1 is MGHDK and CDR2 is SYGVNS. CDR3 length equals 12 residues. With 4 bases removed from V and 8 bases from J, the gap between germline ends came to 11 bases. This chain's CDR3 is CASSASMGGYTF. In DNA, the CDR3 is TGTGCCAGCAGTGCTAGTATGGGAGGCTACACCTTC.

This clonotype has only a few counts. This chain links TRBV11-2 with TRBJ1-4, with D unresolved. V was clipped by 0 bases and J by 5 bases, with 10 bases between them. The germline CDR1 and CDR2 sequences are SGHAT and FQNNGV. The CDR3 is 15 amino acids. CDR3 nucleotide sequence: TGTGCCAGCAGCTTAGACCCCGGATCCAATGAAAAACTGTTTTTT. It is translated as CASSLDPGSNEKLFF. Full variable domain (outside the CDR3, taken from reference TRBV11-2 and TRBJ1-4): EAGVAQSPRYKIIEKRQSVAFWCNPISGHATLYWYQQILGQGPKLLIQFQNNGVVDDSQLPKDRFSAERLKGVDSTLKIQPAKLEDSAVYLCASSLDPGSNEKLFFGSGTQLSVL.